Reported below is one T cell receptor (beta chain). Generated by immunoSEQ multiplex PCR, the TCRdb table keeps only in-frame clones and is missing some. This sample has hundreds of thousands of clones, with 85% to 95% found just once. The data were obtained in a study of shared T cell receptors in the human thymus. The TCR was taken from a human donor. Sequences were obtained from thymocytes.

CDR3 nucleotides: TGCGCCAGCAGCTCCCGGCCAGCCAGTGGCTACACCTTC. This codes for CASSSRPASGYTF. V and J are TRBV5-1 and TRBJ1-2; D not certain. V shed 3 bases and J shed 7 bases, with 13 bases lying between them. There are 13 residues in the CDR3. Germline values: CDR1 SGHRS, CDR2 YFSETQ.